These T cell receptor beta chains were read from a single sample in a study of T cells after yellow fever vaccination. TCRdb recomputed calls from the 5' RACE reads with MiXCR, one row per CDR3 protein. The profile shows 500,000 to 550,000 distinct CDR3 sequences, around a fifth of them singletons. The sequences come from PBMCs, collected about 21 days after the first yellow fever vaccination. These receptors all stem from a man in his late teens or twenties who received the YFV17D yellow fever vaccine. The CDR3 runs from the conserved cysteine through the conserved F or W. Fields, in order: J gene, V gene, clone size, D gene, CDR3 protein, CDR3 DNA. D genes are given only for firm matches. The size field is filled for only some rows; it gives once, few, many or a size class.

TRBJ2-7	TRBV7-2	NA	NA	CASSLNYRVVDEQYF	TGTGCCAGCAGCTTAAACTACAGGGTTGTGGACGAGCAGTACTTC
TRBJ2-1	TRBV5-1	few	NA	CASSSTPTASSYNEQFF	TGCGCCAGCAGCTCTACCCCCACAGCGAGCTCCTACAATGAGCAGTTCTTC
TRBJ2-2	TRBV7-2	few	NA	CASSFASPPNTGELFF	TGTGCCAGCAGCTTCGCGAGTCCCCCGAACACCGGGGAGCTGTTTTTT
TRBJ2-2	TRBV28	NA	NA	CASRWAQDTGELFF	TGTGCCAGCCGGTGGGCTCAGGACACCGGGGAGCTGTTTTTT
TRBJ2-6	TRBV7-3	few	NA	CASSLLPPGAGANVLTF	TGTGCCAGCAGCCTTCTTCCCCCGGGGGCTGGGGCCAACGTCCTGACTTTC
TRBJ2-2	TRBV24-1	NA	NA	CATSRDASSGELFF	TGTGCCACCAGTCGGGACGCAAGTAGCGGGGAGCTGTTTTTT
TRBJ2-1	TRBV10-3	few	NA	CAIRDSYNEQFF	TGTGCCATCAGGGACAGTTACAATGAGCAGTTCTTC
TRBJ1-1	TRBV11-2	NA	NA	CASSKGRIASTEAFF	TGTGCCAGCAGCAAAGGGAGAATAGCGAGCACTGAAGCTTTCTTT
TRBJ2-2	TRBV7-2	NA	NA	CASSSIPGHNTGELFF	TGTGCCAGCAGCTCGATCCCGGGCCATAACACCGGGGAGCTGTTTTTT
TRBJ2-5	TRBV9	few	NA	CASSVGGTLFQETQYF	TGTGCCAGCAGCGTTGGGGGGACACTTTTCCAAGAGACCCAGTACTTC
TRBJ2-4	TRBV11-2	NA	NA	CASSSSTSLAVLAKNIQYF	TGTGCCAGCAGCTCCTCGACCTCTCTCGCGGTCCTAGCCAAAAACATTCAGTACTTC
TRBJ1-1	TRBV20-1	few	NA	CSARRTNTEAFF	TGCAGTGCTAGAAGGACGAACACTGAAGCTTTCTTT
TRBJ1-3	TRBV21-1	NA	NA	CASRAGPESGNTIYF	TGTGCCAGCCGGGCAGGCCCCGAATCTGGAAACACCATATATTTT
TRBJ2-7	TRBV20-1	NA	NA	CSAIGGNLYEQYF	TGCAGTGCTATAGGGGGGAACCTCTACGAGCAGTACTTC
TRBJ1-2	TRBV10-2	few	NA	CASSESPITVSYGYTF	TGCGCCAGCAGTGAGAGCCCTATAACGGTTTCCTATGGCTACACCTTC
TRBJ1-1	TRBV19	NA	NA	CASSTVLTVNTEAFF	TGTGCCAGTAGTACTGTACTGACTGTCAACACTGAAGCTTTCTTT
TRBJ1-5	TRBV15	NA	NA	CATSRAGGVYQPQHF	TGTGCCACCAGCAGAGCCGGGGGGGTCTATCAGCCCCAGCATTTT
TRBJ1-6	TRBV7-2	few	NA	CASSQQRTDSPLHF	TGTGCCAGCAGCCAACAGCGTACGGATTCACCCCTCCACTTT
TRBJ1-5	TRBV18	NA	NA	CASSRTGYSNQPQHF	TGTGCCAGCTCACGGACGGGTTATAGCAATCAGCCCCAGCATTTT
TRBJ1-1	TRBV4-1	few	NA	CASSQEGIETEAFF	TGCGCCAGCAGCCAAGAGGGGATTGAGACTGAAGCTTTCTTT
TRBJ2-3	TRBV7-2	NA	NA	CASSLARGIDTQYF	TGTGCCAGCAGCTTAGCTAGGGGGATAGATACGCAGTATTTT
TRBJ2-1	TRBV5-1	NA	NA	CASSLIPGNEYNEQFF	TGCGCCAGCAGCCTAATACCAGGGAATGAGTACAATGAGCAGTTCTTC
TRBJ2-5	TRBV10-3	NA	NA	CAIRAGETQYF	TGTGCCATCCGAGCTGGGGAGACCCAGTACTTC
TRBJ1-2	TRBV30	NA	NA	CAWSVDNQGGYTF	TGTGCCTGGAGTGTGGACAATCAGGGGGGCTACACCTTC
TRBJ2-1	TRBV5-5	many	NA	CASSFHATTYNEQFF	TGTGCCAGCAGCTTTCACGCGACTACTTACAATGAGCAGTTCTTC
TRBJ2-7	TRBV5-1	few	TRBD2	CASSLGTSGVTYEQYF	TGCGCCAGCAGCTTGGGGACTAGCGGGGTCACCTACGAGCAGTACTTC
TRBJ2-3	TRBV15	NA	NA	CATSRGIGGGTDTQYF	TGTGCCACCAGCAGAGGCATCGGGGGTGGCACAGATACGCAGTATTTT
TRBJ1-1	TRBV7-2	few	NA	CASSLVRGQSEAFF	TGTGCCAGCAGCTTAGTTAGGGGCCAATCTGAAGCTTTCTTT
TRBJ1-1	TRBV3-1	few	TRBD1	CASSLEDRGQAFF	TGTGCCAGCAGCCTTGAGGACAGGGGGCAAGCTTTCTTT
TRBJ2-1	TRBV20-1	few	NA	CSARERGVKLYNEQFF	TGCAGTGCTAGAGAACGAGGGGTGAAATTATACAATGAGCAGTTCTTC
TRBJ2-1	TRBV11-2	few	TRBD2	CASSLMGGGANYEQFF	TGTGCCAGCAGCTTAATGGGCGGGGGGGCCAATTATGAGCAGTTCTTC
TRBJ1-2	TRBV29-1	once	NA	CSHGTDYGYTF	TGCAGCCATGGGACGGACTATGGCTACACCTTC